The entry that follows covers one T cell receptor (beta chain) sequence. What it binds is not known. This sample is drawn from a study of cytomegalovirus exposure and HLA in healthy donors. Looking at the study overall: The approximately 110 validation repertoires were reported in a later analysis to have been generated on the same platform as the 666 first-cohort repertoires. The study's findings and limits: Through in vitro validation, a few CMV-associated chains were shown to be specific for CMV antigens. The investigators catalogued 150 or so TCR beta chains as cytomegalovirus-associated.

Trimming at V came to 7 bases and at J to 4 bases, leaving 9 bases not matched to a gene. The CDR3 runs to 13 residues. Germline-derived CDR1 and CDR2 are SQVTM and ANQGSEA. Measured with immunoSEQ multiplex PCR; TCRdb has only the in-frame clones, and not every one. The data hold about 270,000 clones, with about 86% observed a single time. This TCR came from a young woman in good health and CMV-seronegative. Sequencing was performed on PBMCs. The chain links TRBV29-1 to TRBJ1-1; TRBD1 agrees at 7 bases. CDR3 loop: CSAWGQPSTEAFF. CDR3 DNA: TGCAGCGCATGGGGACAGCCGAGCACTGAAGCTTTCTTT.